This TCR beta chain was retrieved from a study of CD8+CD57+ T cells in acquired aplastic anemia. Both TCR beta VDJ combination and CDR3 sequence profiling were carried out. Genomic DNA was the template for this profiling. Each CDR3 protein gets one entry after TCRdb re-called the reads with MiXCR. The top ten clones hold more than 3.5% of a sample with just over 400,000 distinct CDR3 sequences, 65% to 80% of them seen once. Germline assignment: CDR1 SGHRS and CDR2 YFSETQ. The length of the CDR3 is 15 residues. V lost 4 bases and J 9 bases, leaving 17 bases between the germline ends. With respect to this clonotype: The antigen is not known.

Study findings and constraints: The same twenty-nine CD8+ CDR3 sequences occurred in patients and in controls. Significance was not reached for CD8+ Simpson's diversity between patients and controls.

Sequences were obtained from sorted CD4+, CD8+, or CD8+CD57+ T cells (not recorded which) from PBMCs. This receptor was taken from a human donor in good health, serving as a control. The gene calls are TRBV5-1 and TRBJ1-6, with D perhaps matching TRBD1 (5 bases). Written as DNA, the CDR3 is TGCGCCAGCAGCCTGGAGCTAGCGGGGGGTTCACCCCTCCACTTT. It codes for CASSLELAGGSPLHF.